Given below is one T cell receptor beta chain in context. The data originate from a study of control samples from healthy donors and cancer patients. The method was immunoSEQ multiplex PCR; TCRdb's version includes in-frame clones alone and lacks a portion of them. The table lists roughly 200,000 clones, 85% to 95% of them singletons. This CDR3 is built from 12 residues. V shed 0 bases and J shed 5 bases, with 6 bases lying between them. CDR1 SGHNT and CDR2 YYREEE come from the germline V gene (reference sequence). The receptor comes from a man in his fifties or sixties in good health. Sequencing was done on a sample of blood. The chain carries TRBV5-4 and TRBJ2-7, with D uncertain. CDR3 residues: CASSLAQHEQYF. DNA for the CDR3: TGTGCCAGCAGCTTGGCCCAACACGAGCAGTACTTC.